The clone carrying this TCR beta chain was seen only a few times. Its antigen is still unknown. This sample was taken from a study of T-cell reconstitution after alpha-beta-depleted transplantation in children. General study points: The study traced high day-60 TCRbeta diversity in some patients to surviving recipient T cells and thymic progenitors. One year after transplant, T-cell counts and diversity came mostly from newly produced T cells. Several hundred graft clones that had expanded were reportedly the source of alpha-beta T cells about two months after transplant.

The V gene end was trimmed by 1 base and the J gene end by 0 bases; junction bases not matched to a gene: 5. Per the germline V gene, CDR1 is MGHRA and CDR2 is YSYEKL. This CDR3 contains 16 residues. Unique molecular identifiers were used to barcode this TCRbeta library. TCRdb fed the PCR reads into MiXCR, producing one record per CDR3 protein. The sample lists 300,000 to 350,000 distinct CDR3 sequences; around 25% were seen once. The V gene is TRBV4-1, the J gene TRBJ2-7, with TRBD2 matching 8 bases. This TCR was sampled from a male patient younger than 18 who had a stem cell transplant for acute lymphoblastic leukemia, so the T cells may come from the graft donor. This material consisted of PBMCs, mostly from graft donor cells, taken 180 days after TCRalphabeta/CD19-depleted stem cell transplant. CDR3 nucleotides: TGCGCCAGCAGCCAAGGGCTCGGGAGGGCCTCCTACGAGCAGTACTTC. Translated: CASSQGLGRASYEQYF.